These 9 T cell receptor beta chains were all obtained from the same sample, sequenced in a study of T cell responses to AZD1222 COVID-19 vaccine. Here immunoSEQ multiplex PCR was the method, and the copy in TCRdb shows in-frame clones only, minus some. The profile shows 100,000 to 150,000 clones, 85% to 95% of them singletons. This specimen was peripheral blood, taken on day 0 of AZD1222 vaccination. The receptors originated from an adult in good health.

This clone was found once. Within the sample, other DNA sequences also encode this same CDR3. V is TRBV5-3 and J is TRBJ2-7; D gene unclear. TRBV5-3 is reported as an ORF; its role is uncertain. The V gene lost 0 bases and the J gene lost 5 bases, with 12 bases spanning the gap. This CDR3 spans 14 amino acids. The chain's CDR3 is CARSLAAYSHEQYF. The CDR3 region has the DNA TGTGCCAGAAGCTTGGCTGCCTATTCCCACGAGCAGTACTTC.

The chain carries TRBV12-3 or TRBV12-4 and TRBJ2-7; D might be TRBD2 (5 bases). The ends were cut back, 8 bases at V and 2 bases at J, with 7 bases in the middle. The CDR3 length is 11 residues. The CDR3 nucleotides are TGTGCCAGCGCGGGCGCCTACGAGCAGTACTTC. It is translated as CASAGAYEQYF.

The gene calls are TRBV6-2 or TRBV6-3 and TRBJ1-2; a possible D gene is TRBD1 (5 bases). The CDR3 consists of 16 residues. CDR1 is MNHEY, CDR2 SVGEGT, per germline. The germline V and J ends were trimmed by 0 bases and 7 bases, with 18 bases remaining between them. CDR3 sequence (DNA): TGTGCCAGCAGTTACTCGCTGGGGGATTGGGAGAGTGGCTACACCTTC. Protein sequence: CASSYSLGDWESGYTF.

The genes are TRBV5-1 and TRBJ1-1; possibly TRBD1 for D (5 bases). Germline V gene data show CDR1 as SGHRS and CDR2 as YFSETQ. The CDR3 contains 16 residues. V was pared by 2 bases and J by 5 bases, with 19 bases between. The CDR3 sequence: CASSFDAGRGLTEAFF. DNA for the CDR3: TGCGCCAGCAGCTTCGACGCGGGGCGGGGGTTGACTGAAGCTTTCTTT.

The CDR3 is CASSPSSGGTTGLAGVDVENEQFF. CDR3 DNA sequence: TGTGCCAGCAGCCCCTCAAGTGGAGGGACGACGGGACTAGCGGGAGTTGATGTGGAGAATGAGCAGTTCTTC. The chain is built from TRBV3-1 (or the pseudogene TRBV3-2) and TRBJ2-1; TRBD2 matches at 14 bases. The CDR3 covers 24 residues. The trim removed 4 bases at V and 7 bases at J, leaving 30 bases unmatched. Germline V gene data show CDR1 as LGHDT and CDR2 as YNNKEL (reference sequence).

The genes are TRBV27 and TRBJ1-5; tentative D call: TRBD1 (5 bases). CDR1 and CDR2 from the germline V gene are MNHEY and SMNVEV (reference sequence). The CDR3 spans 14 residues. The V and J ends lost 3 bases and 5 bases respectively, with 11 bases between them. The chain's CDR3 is CASSLLGRDQPQHF. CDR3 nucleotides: TGTGCCAGCAGTTTGTTGGGGCGAGATCAGCCCCAGCATTTT.

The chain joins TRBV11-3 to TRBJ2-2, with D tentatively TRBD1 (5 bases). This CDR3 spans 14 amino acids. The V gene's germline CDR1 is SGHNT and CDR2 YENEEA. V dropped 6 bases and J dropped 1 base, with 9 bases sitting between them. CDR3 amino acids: CASSLGQNTGELFF. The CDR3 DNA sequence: TGTGCCAGCAGTCTCGGACAGAACACCGGGGAGCTGTTTTTT.

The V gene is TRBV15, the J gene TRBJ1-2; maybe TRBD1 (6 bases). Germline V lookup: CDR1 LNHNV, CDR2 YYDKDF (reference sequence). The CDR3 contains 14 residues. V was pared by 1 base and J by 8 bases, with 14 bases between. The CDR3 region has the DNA TGTGCCACCAGCAGAGCTTACAGGGTAGAGGGCTACACCTTC. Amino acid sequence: CATSRAYRVEGYTF.

CDR3 sequence (DNA): TGTGCCACTAGGGACAGGGGAGGGAACACCATATATTTT. Protein: CATRDRGGNTIYF. The chain is built from TRBV10-3 and TRBJ1-3; 10 bases are shared with TRBD1. The length of the CDR3 is 13 residues. Looked up from germline, CDR1 is ENHRY and CDR2 is SYGVKD. After removal of 10 bases from V and 7 bases from J, the junction contained 7 bases not matched to a gene.